This T cell receptor beta chain is from a study of control samples from healthy donors and cancer patients (dated by TCRdb to the early 2020s). The library was produced with the immunoSEQ multiplex PCR assay. Entries here come from immuneACCESS through TCRdb and include only in-frame sequences with V and J called. Some clones fail to appear in such tables; in the studies checked, an unresolved V gene covers under half of the shortfall, and the cause of the remainder is unknown. The sample table holds roughly 48,000 clones, of which roughly 90% were seen once. The top ten clonotypes cover around 23% of the sample. At the junction V is shortened by 6 bases and J by 4 bases, with 18 bases in between. The germline V gene yields KGHSH for CDR1 and LQKENI for CDR2. The CDR3 contains 16 residues, cysteine and phenylalanine counted. Here the CDR3 DNA is all that survives: 48 bases in frame from base 1. Worth noting for this clone: The antigen it recognizes is unknown. No clone much larger than this one lies a single base away; base qualities are absent.

The sequencing sample was made of PBMCs. The chain is encoded by TRBV18 joined to TRBJ2-2, with the D gene call left open. This receptor was obtained from a woman in her 40s with head and neck cancer. The CDR3 protein: CASSPHVDPSTGELFF. The bases are TGTGCCAGCTCTCCTCATGTTGACCCGAGCACCGGGGAGCTGTTTTTT. Where the CDR3 stops, the reference TRBV18 and TRBJ2-2 genes take over; the full variable domain is NAGVMQNPRHLVRRRGQEARLRCSPMKGHSHVYWYRQLPEEGLKFMVYLQKENIIDESGMPKERFSAEFPKEGPSILRIQQVVRGDSAAYFCASSPHVDPSTGELFFGEGSRLTVL.